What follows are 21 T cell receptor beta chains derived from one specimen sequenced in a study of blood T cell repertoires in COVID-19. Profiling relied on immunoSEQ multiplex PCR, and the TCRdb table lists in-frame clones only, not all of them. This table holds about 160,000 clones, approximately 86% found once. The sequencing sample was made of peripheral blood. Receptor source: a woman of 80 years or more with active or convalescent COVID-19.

The CDR3 sequence: CASSFIRNEQYF. In DNA form, the CDR3 reads TGTGCCAGCAGTTTTATCAGGAACGAGCAGTACTTC. V is TRBV28 and J is TRBJ2-7; D ambiguous. The CDR3 loop spans 12 amino acids. V was shortened by 3 bases and J by 5 bases, with 8 bases between the two germline ends. CDR1 and CDR2 from the germline V gene are MDHEN and SYDVKM.

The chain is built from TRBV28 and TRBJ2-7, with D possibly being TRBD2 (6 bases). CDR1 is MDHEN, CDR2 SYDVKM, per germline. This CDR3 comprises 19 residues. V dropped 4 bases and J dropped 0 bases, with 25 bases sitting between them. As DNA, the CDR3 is TGTGCCAGCAGTTCCCTCGGTAGCGGAATCATAAGGAGCTCCTACGAGCAGTACTTC. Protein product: CASSSLGSGIIRSSYEQYF.

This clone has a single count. CDR3 DNA: TGTGCCAGCAGCCCTATAAGGGACAGCAGCGAGCAGTACTTC. This encodes CASSPIRDSSEQYF. V and J are TRBV11-2 and TRBJ2-7; 7 nucleotides line up with TRBD1. Unmatched junction bases numbered 10, after V lost 5 bases and J lost 6 bases. The CDR3 has 14 residues. Germline-derived CDR1 and CDR2 are SGHAT and FQNNGV.

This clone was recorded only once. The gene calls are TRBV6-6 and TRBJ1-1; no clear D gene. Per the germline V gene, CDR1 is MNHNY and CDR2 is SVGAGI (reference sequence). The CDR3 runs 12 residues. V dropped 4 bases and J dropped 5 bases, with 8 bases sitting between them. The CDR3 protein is CASSSSRTEAFF. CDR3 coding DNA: TGTGCCAGCAGTTCTTCTAGGACTGAAGCTTTCTTT.

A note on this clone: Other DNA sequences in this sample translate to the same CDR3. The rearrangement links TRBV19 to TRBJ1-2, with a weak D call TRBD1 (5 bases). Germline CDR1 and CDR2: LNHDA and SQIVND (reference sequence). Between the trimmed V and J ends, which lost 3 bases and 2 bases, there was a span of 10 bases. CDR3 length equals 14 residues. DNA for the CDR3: TGTGCCAGTAGTATTAGGAGGGACAACTATGGCTACACCTTC. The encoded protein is CASSIRRDNYGYTF.

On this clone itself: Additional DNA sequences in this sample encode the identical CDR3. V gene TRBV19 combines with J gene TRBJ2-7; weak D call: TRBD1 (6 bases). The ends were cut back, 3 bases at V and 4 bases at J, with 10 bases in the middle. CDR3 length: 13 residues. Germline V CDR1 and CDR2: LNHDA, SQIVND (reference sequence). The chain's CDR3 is CASSISRGYEQYF. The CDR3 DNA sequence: TGTGCCAGTAGTATCTCCAGGGGATACGAGCAGTACTTC.

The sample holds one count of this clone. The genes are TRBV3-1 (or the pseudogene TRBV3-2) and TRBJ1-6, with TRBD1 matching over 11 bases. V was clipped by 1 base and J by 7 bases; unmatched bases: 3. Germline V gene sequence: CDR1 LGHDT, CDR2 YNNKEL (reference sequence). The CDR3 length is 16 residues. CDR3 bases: TGTGCCAGCAGCCAAGGGACAGGGGGCTACAATTCACCCCTCCACTTT. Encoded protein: CASSQGTGGYNSPLHF.

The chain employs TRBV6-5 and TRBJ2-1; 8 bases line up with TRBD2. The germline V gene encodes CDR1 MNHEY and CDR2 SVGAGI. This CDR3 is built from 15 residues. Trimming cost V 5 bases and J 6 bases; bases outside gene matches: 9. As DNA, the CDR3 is TGTGCCAGCAGTCCAATAGCGGGATTTAGCAATGAGCAGTTCTTC. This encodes CASSPIAGFSNEQFF.

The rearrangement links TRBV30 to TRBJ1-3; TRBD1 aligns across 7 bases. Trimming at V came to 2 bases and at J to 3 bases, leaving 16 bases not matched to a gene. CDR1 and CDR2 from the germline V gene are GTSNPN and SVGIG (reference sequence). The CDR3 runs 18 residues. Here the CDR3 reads CAWSPPPPGTELGNTIYF. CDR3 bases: TGTGCCTGGAGTCCTCCGCCCCCGGGGACAGAACTTGGAAACACCATATATTTT. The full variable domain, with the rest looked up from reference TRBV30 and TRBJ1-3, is SQTIHQWPATLVQPVGSPLSLECTVEGTSNPNLYWYRQAAGRGLQLLFYSVGIGQISSEVPQNLSASRPQDRQFILSSKKLLLSDSGFYLCAWSPPPPGTELGNTIYFGEGSWLTVV.

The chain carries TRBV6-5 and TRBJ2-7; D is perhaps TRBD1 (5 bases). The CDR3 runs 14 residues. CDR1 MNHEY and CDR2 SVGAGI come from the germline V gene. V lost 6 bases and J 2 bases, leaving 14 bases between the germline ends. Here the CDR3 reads CASRRSRAAYEQYF. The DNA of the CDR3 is TGTGCCAGCAGAAGAAGCAGGGCCGCCTACGAGCAGTACTTC.

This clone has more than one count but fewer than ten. CDR3 nucleotides: TGTGCCAGCAGCCGACAGCGAAGCTCCTACGAGCAGTACTTC. It codes for CASSRQRSSYEQYF. The chain is built from TRBV6-5 and TRBJ2-7, with a tentative D call TRBD1 (5 bases). This CDR3 contains 14 residues. Germline V gives CDR1 MNHEY, CDR2 SVGAGI. Between the trimmed V and J ends, which lost 6 bases and 0 bases, there was a span of 12 bases.

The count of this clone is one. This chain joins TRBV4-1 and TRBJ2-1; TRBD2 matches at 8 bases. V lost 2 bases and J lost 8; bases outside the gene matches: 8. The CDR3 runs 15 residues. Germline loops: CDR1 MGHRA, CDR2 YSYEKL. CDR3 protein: CASSQTGTSFDEQFF. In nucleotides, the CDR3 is TGCGCCAGCAGCCAAACCGGGACTAGTTTCGATGAGCAGTTCTTC.

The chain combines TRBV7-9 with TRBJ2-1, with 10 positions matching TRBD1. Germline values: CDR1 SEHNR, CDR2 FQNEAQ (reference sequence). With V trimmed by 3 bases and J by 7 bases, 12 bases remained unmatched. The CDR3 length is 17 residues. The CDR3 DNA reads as TGTGCCAGCAGCTTTCCTTTGTCAGACAGGGGGCGGAATGAGCAGTTCTTC. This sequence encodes CASSFPLSDRGRNEQFF. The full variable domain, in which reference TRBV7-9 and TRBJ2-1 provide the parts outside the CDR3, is DTGVSQNPRHKITKRGQNVTFRCDPISEHNRLYWYRQTLGQGPEFLTYFQNEAQLEKSRLLSDRFSAERPKGSFSTLEIQRTEQGDSAMYLCASSFPLSDRGRNEQFFGPGTRLTVL.

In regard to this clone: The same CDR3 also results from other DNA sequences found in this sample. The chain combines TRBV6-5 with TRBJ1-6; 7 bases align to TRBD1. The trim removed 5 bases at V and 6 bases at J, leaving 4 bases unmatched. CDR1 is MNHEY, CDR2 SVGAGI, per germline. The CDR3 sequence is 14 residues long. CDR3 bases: TGTGCCAGCAGTCGACAGGGTCTTAATTCACCCCTCCACTTT. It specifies CASSRQGLNSPLHF.

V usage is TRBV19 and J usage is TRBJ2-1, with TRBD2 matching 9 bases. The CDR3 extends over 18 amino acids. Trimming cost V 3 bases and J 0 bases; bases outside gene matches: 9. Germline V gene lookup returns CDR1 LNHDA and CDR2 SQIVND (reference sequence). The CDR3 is CASSIGRAGGSSYNEQFF. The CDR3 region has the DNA TGTGCCAGTAGTATCGGTCGAGCGGGAGGTAGCTCCTACAATGAGCAGTTCTTC. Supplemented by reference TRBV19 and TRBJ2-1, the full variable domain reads DGGITQSPKYLFRKEGQNVTLSCEQNLNHDAMYWYRQDPGQGLRLIYYSQIVNDFQKGDIAEGYSVSREKKESFPLTVTSAQKNPTAFYLCASSIGRAGGSSYNEQFFGPGTRLTVL.

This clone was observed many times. The CDR3 is CASSEGALGSGELFF. The CDR3 DNA follows: TGTGCCAGCAGTGAAGGGGCCCTGGGCTCCGGGGAGCTGTTTTTT. This chain links TRBV6-1 with TRBJ2-2; the D is unclear. The CDR3 has 15 residues. Per germline, CDR1 MNHNS and CDR2 SASEGT. V was shortened by 1 base and J by 6 bases, with 12 bases between the two germline ends.

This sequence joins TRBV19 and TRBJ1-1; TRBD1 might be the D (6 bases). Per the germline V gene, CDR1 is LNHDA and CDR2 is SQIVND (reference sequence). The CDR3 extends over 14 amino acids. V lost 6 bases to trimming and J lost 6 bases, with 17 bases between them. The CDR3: CASRAQGSRPEAFF. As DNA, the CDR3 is TGTGCCAGTAGGGCACAGGGATCAAGGCCTGAAGCTTTCTTT.

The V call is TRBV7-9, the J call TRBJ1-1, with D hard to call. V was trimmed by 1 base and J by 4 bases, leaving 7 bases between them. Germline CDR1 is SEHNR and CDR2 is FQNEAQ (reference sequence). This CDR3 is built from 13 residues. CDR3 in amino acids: CASSLVAGTEAFF. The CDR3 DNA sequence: TGTGCCAGCAGCTTAGTTGCCGGCACTGAAGCTTTCTTT.

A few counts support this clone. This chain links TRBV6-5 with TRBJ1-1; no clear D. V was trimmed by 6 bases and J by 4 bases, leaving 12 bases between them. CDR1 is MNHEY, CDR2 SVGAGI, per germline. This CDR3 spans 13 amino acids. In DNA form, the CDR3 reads TGTGCCAGCAGACCCAACGTCGGCACTGAAGCTTTCTTT. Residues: CASRPNVGTEAFF.

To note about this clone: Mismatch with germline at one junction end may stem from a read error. Written as DNA, the CDR3 is TGTGCCAGCAGCCGCGGGGGCCCTGACGCTTTCTTT. Its translation: CASSRGGPDAFF. V and J are TRBV3-1 (or the pseudogene TRBV3-2) and TRBJ1-1; D might be TRBD1 (6 bases). The germline V gene has CDR1 LGHDT and CDR2 YNNKEL (reference sequence). The CDR3 spans 12 residues.

CDR3 amino acids: CASSEPQGGTDTQYF. DNA for the CDR3: TGTGCCAGCAGTGAACCCCAGGGTGGCACAGATACGCAGTATTTT. J is TRBJ2-3 and V is TRBV6-1; D might be TRBD1 (5 bases). Looked up from germline, CDR1 is MNHNS and CDR2 is SASEGT. The CDR3 is 15 residues long. Trimming shortened V by 2 bases and J by 1 base, and 10 bases separated the two germline ends.